Listed here are 18 T cell receptor beta chains from one sample, sequenced in a study of T cells in Graves' hyperthyroidism and ophthalmopathy. The CDR3 regions of TCR beta were amplified from RNA transcripts. Primed by the HTBI set, a first-round RT-PCR was run on the TCR CDR3. From the multiplex PCR reads, TCRdb called clonotypes with MiXCR, one entry per CDR3 protein. The data show about 410,000 distinct CDR3 sequences, about 14% seen once. Sequencing input: blood. These receptors were collected from a woman between 25 and 40 years old with Graves' ophthalmopathy.

This clonotype was recorded a few times. The gene calls are TRBV29-1 and TRBJ2-7, with D possibly being TRBD1 (6 bases). Trimming took 0 bases from V and 4 from J, leaving 10 bases between them. Germline V lookup: CDR1 SQVTM, CDR2 ANQGSEA. The CDR3 is 13 residues long. This chain's CDR3 is CSVEDLGGYEQYF. Here the CDR3 DNA reads TGCAGCGTTGAAGATCTAGGGGGTTACGAGCAGTACTTC.

This clonotype was detected ten times or more. This sequence may be a read error, since a much larger clone differs from it by one base. The chain recombines TRBV3-1 with TRBJ2-7; D gene ambiguous. This CDR3 comprises 12 residues. With 2 bases removed from V and 3 bases from J, the gap between germline ends came to 5 bases. The V gene's germline CDR1 is LGHDT and CDR2 YNNKEL (reference sequence). CDR3 DNA sequence: TGTGCCAGCAGCCAATCAGGCTACGAGCAGTACTTC. Encoded protein: CASSQSGYEQYF.

This clonotype was seen many times. The rearrangement uses TRBV20-1 and TRBJ2-3; TRBD2 is a possible D gene (6 bases). Germline V gene data show CDR1 as DFQATT and CDR2 as SNEGSKA (reference sequence). This CDR3 has 16 residues. V was shortened by 1 base and J by 6 bases, with 20 bases between the two germline ends. The chain's CDR3 is CSARVPIKAGRDTQYF. Here the CDR3 DNA reads TGCAGTGCTAGAGTCCCGATTAAGGCGGGGCGGGATACGCAGTATTTT.

At least ten counts were recorded for this clonotype. V usage is TRBV20-1 and J usage is TRBJ2-2; TRBD2 aligns across 8 bases. This CDR3 region has 18 residues. V was pared by 4 bases and J by 4 bases, with 17 bases of the junction left unmatched. Germline V CDR1 and CDR2: DFQATT, SNEGSKA (reference sequence). CDR3 sequence: CSAKGFLNSGVLTGELFF. For the CDR3, the DNA is TGCAGTGCTAAAGGCTTTCTTAATAGCGGGGTTCTCACCGGGGAGCTGTTTTTT.

This clonotype was recorded a few times. The chain combines TRBV12-5 with TRBJ2-3, with unresolved D. There are 16 residues in the CDR3. The V end was cut by 0 bases, the J end by 2 bases, with 12 bases between. From germline, CDR1 is LGHNT and CDR2 FRNRAP. The CDR3 sequence: CASGLVHYRVTDTQYF. In nucleotides, the CDR3 is TGTGCTAGTGGTTTGGTACATTATCGAGTCACAGATACGCAGTATTTT.

At least ten counts were recorded for this clonotype. The chain joins TRBV28 to TRBJ2-5; 11 nucleotides align to TRBD2. The CDR3 contains 16 residues. Germline V gene lookup returns CDR1 MDHEN and CDR2 SYDVKM. Trimming took 4 bases from V and 6 from J; bases not matched to a gene: 10. CDR3 coding DNA: TGTGCCAGCAGTTCCCTGCCTAGCGGGGGGACGCAGACCCAGTACTTC. Amino acid sequence: CASSSLPSGGTQTQYF.

This clonotype was counted between two and nine times. The chain employs TRBV28 and TRBJ1-6; no firm D call. Trimming stripped 9 bases from V and 6 bases from J, with 12 bases between. CDR3 size: 13 residues. CDR1 and CDR2 (germline): MDHEN, SYDVKM. The CDR3 nucleotides are TGTGCCAGTGTCGGACTGATTAATTCACCCCTCCACTTT. Its protein is CASVGLINSPLHF.

The table lists this clonotype with a few counts. This rearrangement joins TRBV30 to TRBJ1-5; D is unresolved. This CDR3 is 16 amino acids long. Per the germline V gene, CDR1 is GTSNPN and CDR2 is SVGIG (reference sequence). Trimming pared 0 bases from V and 1 base from J, leaving 13 bases between. CDR3 coding DNA: TGTGCCTGGAGTGTACCTGGGGTGAGGAGCAATCAGCCCCAGCATTTT. It specifies CAWSVPGVRSNQPQHF.

At least ten counts were recorded for this clonotype. The V gene is TRBV27, the J gene TRBJ2-5; TRBD2 aligns across 9 bases. V dropped 1 base and J dropped 5; count of bases not matched to a gene: 11. The V gene's germline CDR1 is MNHEY and CDR2 SMNVEV (reference sequence). The CDR3 extends over 17 amino acids. CDR3 nucleotides: TGTGCCAGCAGTTTATTAGGTAGTAGCGGGGGAACGGAGACCCAGTACTTC. It yields the protein CASSLLGSSGGTETQYF.

V usage is TRBV6-1 and J usage is TRBJ2-2; D not certain. With 10 bases removed from V and 4 bases from J, the gap between germline ends came to 13 bases. This CDR3 is built from 13 residues. The germline V gene encodes CDR1 MNHNS and CDR2 SASEGT. CDR3 residues: CATWQGSTGELFF. CDR3 DNA sequence: TGTGCCACGTGGCAAGGCAGCACCGGGGAGCTGTTTTTT.

Ten or more counts support this clonotype. The chain is built from TRBV11-3 and TRBJ1-1; no clear D gene. This CDR3 has 10 residues. CDR1 is SGHNT, CDR2 YENEEA, per germline. V shed 5 bases and J shed 5 bases, with 3 bases lying between them. The CDR3 here is CASSQTEAFF. CDR3 sequence (DNA): TGTGCCAGCAGCCAAACTGAAGCTTTCTTT.

The chain recombines TRBV7-9 with TRBJ1-1; D is uncertain. In germline, CDR1 is SEHNR, CDR2 FQNEAQ (reference sequence). The CDR3 spans 12 residues. V was shortened by 1 base and J by 11 bases, with 11 bases between the two germline ends. The CDR3, as DNA: TGTGCCAGCAGCTTAGGAGATGGGAGCGCTTTCTTT. This sequence encodes CASSLGDGSAFF.

This clonotype was seen ten or more times. The chain recombines TRBV30 with TRBJ2-4; D is uncertain. The CDR3 is 13 residues long. The germline gives CDR1 GTSNPN, CDR2 SVGIG (reference sequence). Deletions cut 3 bases from V and 1 base from J, with 7 bases between. The chain's CDR3 is CAWRNDAKNIQYF. For the CDR3, the DNA is TGTGCCTGGAGAAACGACGCCAAAAACATTCAGTACTTC.

This clonotype was seen repeatedly, ten times or more. The J gene is TRBJ2-3, the V gene TRBV2; tentative D call: TRBD2 (6 bases). The CDR3 length is 11 residues. Per the germline V gene, CDR1 is SNHLY and CDR2 is FYNNEI. Trimming took 3 bases from V and 8 from J, leaving 6 bases between them. The CDR3 bases are TGTGCCAGCAGTGAGGAGGGTACGCAGTATTTT. Translating it yields CASSEEGTQYF.

This clonotype has a count of ten or more. The V call is TRBV28, the J call TRBJ1-1; D unclear. The CDR3 covers 13 residues. CDR1 is MDHEN and CDR2 is SYDVKM in the germline V gene. The germline V and J ends were trimmed by 5 bases and 9 bases, with 16 bases remaining between them. The CDR3 coding sequence is TGTGCCAGCAGTGGAGGGCCAGACACCAAAGCTTTCTTT. It encodes CASSGGPDTKAFF.

This clonotype was picked up many times. The CDR3 spells CASSEAPHGAGNTIYF. In nucleotides, the CDR3 is TGTGCCAGCAGTGAAGCCCCCCACGGAGCAGGAAACACCATATATTTT. The V call is TRBV6-1, the J call TRBJ1-3; D unclear. The CDR3 consists of 16 residues. Trimming stripped 0 bases from V and 4 bases from J, with 13 bases between. The germline CDR1 and CDR2 sequences are MNHNS and SASEGT.

This clonotype has ten or more counts. The rearrangement joins TRBV20-1 to TRBJ1-5; D not resolved. CDR3 size: 14 residues. Trimming took 4 bases from V and 6 from J, leaving 16 bases between them. Germline CDR1 is DFQATT and CDR2 is SNEGSKA (reference sequence). CDR3 in DNA: TGCAGTGCTACCCGAGGGAGGCACAGTCAGCCCCAGCATTTT. Protein product: CSATRGRHSQPQHF.

This clonotype has a count of ten or more. The CDR3 spells CASSLRAQYSEAFF. In nucleotides, the CDR3 is TGTGCCAGCAGCTTAAGAGCGCAGTACTCTGAAGCTTTCTTT. The chain couples TRBV7-3 to TRBJ1-1, with D uncertain. V shed 1 base and J shed 6 bases, with 12 bases lying between them. CDR3 size: 14 residues. Per germline, CDR1 SGHTA and CDR2 FQGTGA.